The 22 T cell receptor beta chains below all came from one sample that was sequenced in a study of cytomegalovirus exposure and HLA in healthy donors (dated by TCRdb to 2015 to 2018). The library was made by the immunoSEQ multiplex PCR assay. A mixture of 60 forward primers for TCR Vbeta segments and 13 reverse primers for TCR Jbeta segments was used in the multiplex PCR. TCRdb took over this immuneACCESS table, retaining in-frame rearrangements with V and J assigned. Such tables are incomplete; in checked studies, under half of the missing clones stem from an unresolved V gene, and the remainder is unexplained. This sample is represented by more than 140,000 clones; about three fifths of them were singletons. 2.5% to 3.5% of the sample is held by the ten biggest clonotypes. Source material: PBMCs. The receptors come from a woman under 40 in good health and CMV-seropositive.

A few counts support this clone. This CDR3 reads CASSEQTGGYGYTF. The CDR3 DNA reads TGTGCCAGCAGTGAGCAGACAGGGGGCTATGGCTACACCTTC. The genes are TRBV6-5 and TRBJ1-2; 9 nucleotides align to TRBD1. The CDR3 is 14 amino acids. V was pared by 5 bases and J by 4 bases, with 5 bases of the junction left unmatched. Germline V gene lookup returns CDR1 MNHEY and CDR2 SVGAGI.

The chain is built from TRBV9 and TRBJ2-5; TRBD2 is a possible D gene (5 bases). CDR1 and CDR2 (germline): SGDLS, YYNGEE. V dropped 0 bases and J dropped 4 bases, with 16 bases sitting between them. This CDR3 has 16 amino acids. CDR3: CASSVGHSEGLETQYF. CDR3 coding DNA: TGTGCCAGCAGCGTAGGTCACTCCGAGGGCCTAGAGACCCAGTACTTC. The whole variable domain, filled in from reference TRBV9 and TRBJ2-5, reads DSGVTQTPKHLITATGQRVTLRCSPRSGDLSVYWYQQSLDQGLQFLIQYYNGEERAKGNILERFSAQQFPDLHSELNLSSLELGDSALYFCASSVGHSEGLETQYFGPGTRLLVL.

V is TRBV6-5 and J is TRBJ2-7; no definite D call. Germline-derived CDR1 and CDR2 are MNHEY and SVGAGI. Trimming took 7 bases from V and 4 from J, leaving 17 bases between them. This CDR3 is 14 amino acids long. The CDR3: CASTYTTGFYEQYF. For the CDR3, the DNA is TGTGCCAGCACCTACACGACCGGGTTTTACGAGCAGTACTTC.

This chain links TRBV6-1 with TRBJ2-5; perhaps TRBD2 as D (5 bases). The J call may be in error: the DNA end matches TRBJ2-7 better. This CDR3 is built from 13 residues. The V gene's germline CDR1 is MNHNS and CDR2 SASEGT. CDR3 amino acids: CASSEREGHEQYF. The CDR3 DNA follows: TGTGCCAGCAGTGAACGTGAGGGCCACGAGCAGTACTTC.

This chain uses TRBV4-1 with TRBJ2-1, with 8 bases aligning to TRBD1. Losses at the gene ends were 2 bases for V and 7 bases for J; bases not matched to a gene: 13. Per germline, CDR1 MGHRA and CDR2 YSYEKL. The CDR3 has 17 amino acids. For the CDR3, the DNA is TGCGCCAGCAGCCAAAGCCGAACAGGGGGTAGGAGAAATGAGCAGTTCTTC. Its protein is CASSQSRTGGRRNEQFF.

The chain couples TRBV28 to TRBJ2-7, with TRBD1 matching 8 bases. Per germline, CDR1 MDHEN and CDR2 SYDVKM. V lost 6 bases to trimming and J lost 2 bases; unmatched junction nucleotides: 9. This CDR3 is built from 15 residues. The CDR3 sequence: CASSPLDRVPYEQYF. As DNA, the CDR3 is TGTGCCAGCAGCCCCCTGGACAGGGTACCCTACGAGCAGTACTTC.

V is TRBV27 and J is TRBJ1-5; D gene uncertain. The CDR3 is made up of 15 amino acids. CDR1 is MNHEY and CDR2 is SMNVEV in the germline V gene (reference sequence). Trimming removed 1 base at V and 2 bases at J, with 9 bases between. The CDR3 sequence is CASSLFPRGNQPQHF. As DNA, the CDR3 is TGTGCCAGCAGTTTATTCCCCCGGGGCAATCAGCCCCAGCATTTT.

The chain uses TRBV2 and TRBJ2-3; 9 bases match TRBD2. In germline, CDR1 is SNHLY, CDR2 FYNNEI. V trimming: 4 bases; J trimming: 8 bases; junction bases outside the gene matches: 10. The CDR3 contains 15 residues. The CDR3 DNA sequence: TGTGCCAGCAGTGGAAGACTAGCGGCCGCCGGTACGCAGTATTTT. It specifies CASSGRLAAAGTQYF.

J is TRBJ2-2 and V is TRBV7-6, with 11 bases fitting TRBD1. Germline assignment: CDR1 SGHVS and CDR2 FNYEAQ. The junction had 5 bases not matched to a gene; V was cut back by 5 bases and J by 6 bases. This CDR3 is built from 15 residues. CDR3: CASSPRDRGAGELFF. CDR3 in DNA: TGTGCCAGCAGCCCCAGGGACAGGGGGGCCGGGGAGCTGTTTTTT.

This clone came up a few times. The genes are TRBV5-1 and TRBJ2-7; tentatively, D is TRBD1 (5 bases). V was trimmed by 1 base and J by 5 bases, leaving 7 bases between them. This CDR3 has 12 residues. Germline CDR1 is SGHRS and CDR2 is YFSETQ. The CDR3: CASSLTGHEQYF. In DNA, the CDR3 is TGCGCCAGCAGCTTGACAGGCCACGAGCAGTACTTC. Using reference TRBV5-1 and TRBJ2-7 for the parts outside the CDR3, the full variable domain is KAGVTQTPRYLIKTRGQQVTLSCSPISGHRSVSWYQQTPGQGLQFLFEYFSETQRNKGNFPGRFSGRQFSNSRSEMNVSTLELGDSALYLCASSLTGHEQYFGPGTRLTVT.

V is TRBV6-6 and J is TRBJ2-7, with a possible D match to TRBD2 (7 bases). Germline V gene data show CDR1 as MNHNY and CDR2 as SVGAGI (reference sequence). Trimming pared 8 bases from V and 5 bases from J, leaving 16 bases between. The CDR3 is 13 amino acids. The CDR3 region is CASGGGGLDEQYF. In DNA form, the CDR3 reads TGTGCCAGCGGGGGAGGGGGTCTGGACGAGCAGTACTTC.

The chain has TRBV18 and TRBJ1-1; perhaps TRBD1 as D (5 bases). Germline V gene sequence: CDR1 KGHSH, CDR2 LQKENI. Trimming pared 1 base from V and 2 bases from J, leaving 14 bases between. This CDR3 is built from 16 residues. CDR3 DNA: TGTGCCAGCTCACCACTCTACAGGTCGAGTAACACTGAAGCTTTCTTT. It codes for CASSPLYRSSNTEAFF.

This rearrangement joins TRBV6-6 to TRBJ2-1, with D uncertain. The CDR3 is made up of 14 amino acids. Germline assignment: CDR1 MNHNY and CDR2 SVGAGI (reference sequence). Trimming stripped 6 bases from V and 4 bases from J, with 13 bases between. DNA of the CDR3: TGTGCCAGCAGCCCCATCAATTTTTACAATGAGCAGTTCTTC. Protein: CASSPINFYNEQFF.

This clone was observed a few times. V gene TRBV7-9 combines with J gene TRBJ1-2, with TRBD1 as a possible D gene (5 bases). V lost 4 bases and J lost 8, with 17 bases in between. The CDR3 is 14 amino acids. Germline lookup yields CDR1 SEHNR and CDR2 FQNEAQ (reference sequence). The CDR3 reads CASSWEDGGEGYTF. For the CDR3, the DNA is TGTGCCAGCAGCTGGGAGGATGGGGGAGAAGGCTACACCTTC.

Turning to this clone: The sample holds other DNA sequences that translate to the same CDR3. The chain carries TRBV6-5 and TRBJ2-7; D ambiguous. This CDR3 contains 10 residues. Trimming left V 6 bases short and J 11 bases short, with 11 bases between. Germline CDR1 is MNHEY and CDR2 is SVGAGI. The CDR3 protein is CASRTTREYF. CDR3 nucleotides: TGTGCCAGCAGAACGACTCGGGAGTACTTC.

The gene calls are TRBV4-1 and TRBJ2-2; 8 positions match TRBD2. Germline lookup yields CDR1 MGHRA and CDR2 YSYEKL. The CDR3 is made up of 14 amino acids. The ends lost 6 bases at V and 0 bases at J; junction bases unmatched: 0. The CDR3 DNA follows: TGCGCCAGCAGACTAGCGGCGAACACCGGGGAGCTGTTTTTT. It specifies CASRLAANTGELFF.

The chain recombines TRBV19 with TRBJ1-4, with 7 bases matching TRBD1. The J segment lost 8 bases and the V segment lost 4 bases, leaving 10 bases of the junction unmatched. CDR1 LNHDA and CDR2 SQIVND come from the germline V gene (reference sequence). The CDR3 runs to 15 residues. Here the CDR3 DNA reads TGTGCCAGTAGTACCGGACAGGTGTTCCACGAAAAACTGTTTTTT. Translation gives CASSTGQVFHEKLFF.

This clone was seen a handful of times. The chain is built from TRBV21-1 and TRBJ2-1; the D call in the table, TRBD2, was not verified against the DNA. TRBV21-1 is reported as a pseudogene. The CDR3 runs 14 residues. The CDR3 DNA sequence: TGTGCCAGCAACACGGGACTAGCGGGGGATGAGCAGTTCTTC. Encoded protein: CASNTGLAGDEQFF.

This clone has only one observation. The rearrangement links TRBV7-9 to TRBJ1-5; maybe TRBD1 (6 bases). There are 15 residues in the CDR3. V was cut by 5 bases and J by 0 bases, with 11 bases left in between. CDR1 and CDR2 from the germline V gene are SEHNR and FQNEAQ (reference sequence). CDR3 nucleotide sequence: TGTGCCAGCAGCACTGGGACAACTAGCAATCAGCCCCAGCATTTT. This sequence encodes CASSTGTTSNQPQHF.

The chain combines TRBV28 with TRBJ2-3; TRBD2 matches at 7 bases. CDR1 is MDHEN and CDR2 is SYDVKM in the germline V gene. V lost 11 bases to trimming and J lost 6 bases; unmatched junction nucleotides: 14. The CDR3 is 14 residues long. CDR3 DNA: TGTGCCGCTGGGAGGGTGGGCTATGTGGATACGCAGTATTTT. Translating it yields CAAGRVGYVDTQYF. Using reference TRBV28 and TRBJ2-3 for the parts outside the CDR3, the full variable domain is DVKVTQSSRYLVKRTGEKVFLECVQDMDHENMFWYRQDPGLGLRLIYFSYDVKMKEKGDIPEGYSVSREKKERFSLILESASTNQTSMYLCAAGRVGYVDTQYFGPGTRLTVL.

This chain connects TRBV6-1 to TRBJ1-5; 7 bases match TRBD1. Per germline, CDR1 MNHNS and CDR2 SASEGT. The trim removed 2 bases at V and 5 bases at J, leaving 3 bases unmatched. The CDR3 runs 14 residues. The CDR3 DNA sequence: TGTGCCAGCAGTGAAATCAGGGGGTATCAGCCCCAGCATTTT. Encoded protein: CASSEIRGYQPQHF.

Concerning this clone: The same CDR3 also results from other DNA sequences found in this sample. The V gene is TRBV6-1, the J gene TRBJ2-7; 11 bases align to TRBD2. V shed 4 bases, J shed 0 bases, and the junction held 5 bases outside the gene matches. CDR1 and CDR2 (germline): MNHNS, SASEGT. This CDR3 is built from 16 residues. The DNA of the CDR3 is TGTGCCAGCAGTGTTACTAGCGGGGGCCTCTCCTACGAGCAGTACTTC. Translated: CASSVTSGGLSYEQYF.